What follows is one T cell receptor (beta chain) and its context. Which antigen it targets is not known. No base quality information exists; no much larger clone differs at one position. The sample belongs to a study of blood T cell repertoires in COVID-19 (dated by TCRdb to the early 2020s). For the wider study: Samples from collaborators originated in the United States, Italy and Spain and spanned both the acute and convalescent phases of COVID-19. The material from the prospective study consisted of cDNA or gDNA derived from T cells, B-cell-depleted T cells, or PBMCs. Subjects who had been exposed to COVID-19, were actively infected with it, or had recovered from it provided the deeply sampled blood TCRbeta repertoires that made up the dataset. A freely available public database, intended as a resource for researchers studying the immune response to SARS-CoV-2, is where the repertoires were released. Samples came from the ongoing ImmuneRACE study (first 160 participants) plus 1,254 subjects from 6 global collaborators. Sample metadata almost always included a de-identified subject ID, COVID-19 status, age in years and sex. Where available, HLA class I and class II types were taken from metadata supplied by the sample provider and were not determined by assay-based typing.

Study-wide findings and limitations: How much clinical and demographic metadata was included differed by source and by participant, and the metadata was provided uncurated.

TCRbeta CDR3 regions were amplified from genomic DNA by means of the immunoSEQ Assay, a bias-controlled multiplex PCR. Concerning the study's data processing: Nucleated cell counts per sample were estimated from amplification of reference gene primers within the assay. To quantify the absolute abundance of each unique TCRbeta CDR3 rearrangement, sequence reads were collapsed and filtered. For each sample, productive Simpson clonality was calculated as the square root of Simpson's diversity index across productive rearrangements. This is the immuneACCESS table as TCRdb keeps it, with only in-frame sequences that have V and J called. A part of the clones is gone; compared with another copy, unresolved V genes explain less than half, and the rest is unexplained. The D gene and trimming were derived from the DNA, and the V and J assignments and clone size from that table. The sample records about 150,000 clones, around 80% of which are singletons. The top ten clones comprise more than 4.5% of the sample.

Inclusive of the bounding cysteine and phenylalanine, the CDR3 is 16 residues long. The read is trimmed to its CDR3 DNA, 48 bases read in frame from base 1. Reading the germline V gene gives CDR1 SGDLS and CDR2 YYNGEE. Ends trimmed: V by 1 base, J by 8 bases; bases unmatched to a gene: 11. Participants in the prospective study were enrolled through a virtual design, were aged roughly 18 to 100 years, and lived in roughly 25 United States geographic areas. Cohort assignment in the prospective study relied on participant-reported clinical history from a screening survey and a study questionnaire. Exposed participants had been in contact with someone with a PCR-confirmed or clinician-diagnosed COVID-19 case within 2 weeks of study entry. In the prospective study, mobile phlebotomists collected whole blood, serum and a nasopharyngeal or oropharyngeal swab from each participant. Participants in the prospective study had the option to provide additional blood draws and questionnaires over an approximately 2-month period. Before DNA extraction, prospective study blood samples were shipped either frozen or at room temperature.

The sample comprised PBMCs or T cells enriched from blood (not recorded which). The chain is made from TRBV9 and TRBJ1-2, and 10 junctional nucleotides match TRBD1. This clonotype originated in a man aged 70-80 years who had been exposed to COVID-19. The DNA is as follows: TGTGCCAGCAGCGTAACAGGACAGGGGGGTGAGGGCGGCTACACCTTC. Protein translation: CASSVTGQGGEGGYTF.